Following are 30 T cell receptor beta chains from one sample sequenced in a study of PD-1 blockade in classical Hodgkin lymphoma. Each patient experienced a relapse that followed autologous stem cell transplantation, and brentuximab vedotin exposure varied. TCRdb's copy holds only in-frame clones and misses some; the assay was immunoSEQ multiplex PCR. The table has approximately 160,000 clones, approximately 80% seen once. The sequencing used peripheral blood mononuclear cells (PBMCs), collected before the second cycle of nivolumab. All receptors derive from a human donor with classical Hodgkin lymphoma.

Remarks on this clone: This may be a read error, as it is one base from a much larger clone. The CDR3 region is CASSLSGNTEAFF. The CDR3 nucleotides are TGTGCCAGCAGCTTAAGCGGGAACACTGAAGCTTTCTTT. The J gene is TRBJ1-1, the V gene TRBV11-3; D not resolved. Trimming took 2 bases from V and 1 from J, leaving 5 bases between them. This CDR3 comprises 13 residues. Germline CDR1 and CDR2: SGHNT and YENEEA.

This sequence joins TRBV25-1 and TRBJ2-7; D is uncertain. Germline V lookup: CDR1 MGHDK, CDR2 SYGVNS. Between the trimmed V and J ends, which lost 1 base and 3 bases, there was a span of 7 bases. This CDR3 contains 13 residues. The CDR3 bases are TGTGCCAGCAGTGAATCCCCTAACTACGAGCAGTACTTC. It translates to CASSESPNYEQYF.

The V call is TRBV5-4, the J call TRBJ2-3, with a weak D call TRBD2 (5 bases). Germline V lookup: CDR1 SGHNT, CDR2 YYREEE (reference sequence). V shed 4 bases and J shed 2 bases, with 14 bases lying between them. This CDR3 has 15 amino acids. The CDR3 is CASSVGLYFTDTQYF. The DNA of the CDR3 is TGTGCCAGCAGCGTAGGACTTTACTTCACAGATACGCAGTATTTT.

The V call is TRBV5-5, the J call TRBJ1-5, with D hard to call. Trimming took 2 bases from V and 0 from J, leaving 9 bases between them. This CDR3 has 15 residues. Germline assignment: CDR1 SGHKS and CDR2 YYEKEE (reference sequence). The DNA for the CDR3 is TGTGCCAGCAGCTTCCAGACAAATAGCAATCAGCCCCAGCATTTT. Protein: CASSFQTNSNQPQHF.

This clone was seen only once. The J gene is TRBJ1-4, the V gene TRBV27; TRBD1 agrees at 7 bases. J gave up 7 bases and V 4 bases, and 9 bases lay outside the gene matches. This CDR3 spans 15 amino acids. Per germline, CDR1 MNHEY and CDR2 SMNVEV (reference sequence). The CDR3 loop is CASSYMTGSPEKLFF. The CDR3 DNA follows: TGTGCCAGCAGTTACATGACAGGGTCCCCTGAAAAACTGTTTTTT. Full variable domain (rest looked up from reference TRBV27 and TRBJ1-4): EAQVTQNPRYLITVTGKKLTVTCSQNMNHEYMSWYRQDPGLGLRQIYYSMNVEVTDKGDVPEGYKVSRKEKRNFPLILESPSPNQTSLYFCASSYMTGSPEKLFFGSGTQLSVL.

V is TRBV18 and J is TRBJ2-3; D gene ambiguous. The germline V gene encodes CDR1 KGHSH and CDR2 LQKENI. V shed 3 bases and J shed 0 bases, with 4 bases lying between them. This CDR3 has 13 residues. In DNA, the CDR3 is TGTGCCAGCTCACCCAAAAGCACAGATACGCAGTATTTT. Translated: CASSPKSTDTQYF. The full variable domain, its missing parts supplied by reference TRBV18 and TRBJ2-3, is NAGVMQNPRHLVRRRGQEARLRCSPMKGHSHVYWYRQLPEEGLKFMVYLQKENIIDESGMPKERFSAEFPKEGPSILRIQQVVRGDSAAYFCASSPKSTDTQYFGPGTRLTVL.

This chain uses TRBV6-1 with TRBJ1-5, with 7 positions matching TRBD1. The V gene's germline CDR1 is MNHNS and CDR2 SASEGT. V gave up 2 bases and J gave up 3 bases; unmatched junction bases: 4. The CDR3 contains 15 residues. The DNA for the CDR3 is TGTGCCAGCAGTGAACGACAGGGTATCAATCAGCCCCAGCATTTT. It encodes CASSERQGINQPQHF.

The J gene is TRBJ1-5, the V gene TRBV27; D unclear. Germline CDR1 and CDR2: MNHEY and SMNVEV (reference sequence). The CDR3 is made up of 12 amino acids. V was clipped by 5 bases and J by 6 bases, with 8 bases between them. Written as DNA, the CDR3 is TGTGCCAGCAGTACCCTCGGTCAGCCCCAGCATTTT. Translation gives CASSTLGQPQHF.

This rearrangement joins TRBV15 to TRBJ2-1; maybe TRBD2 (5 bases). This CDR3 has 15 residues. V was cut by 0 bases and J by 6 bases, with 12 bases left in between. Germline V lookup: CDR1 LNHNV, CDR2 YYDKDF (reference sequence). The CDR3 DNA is TGTGCCACCAGCAGAGATGTCGGGGTACGCAATGAGCAGTTCTTC. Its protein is CATSRDVGVRNEQFF.

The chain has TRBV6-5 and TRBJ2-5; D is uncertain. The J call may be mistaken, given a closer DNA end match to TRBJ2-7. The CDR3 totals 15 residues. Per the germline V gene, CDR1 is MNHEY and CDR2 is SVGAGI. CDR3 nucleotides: TGTGCCAGCAGTTACACGACTTCCTTTTCCTACGAGCAGTACTTC. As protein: CASSYTTSFSYEQYF.

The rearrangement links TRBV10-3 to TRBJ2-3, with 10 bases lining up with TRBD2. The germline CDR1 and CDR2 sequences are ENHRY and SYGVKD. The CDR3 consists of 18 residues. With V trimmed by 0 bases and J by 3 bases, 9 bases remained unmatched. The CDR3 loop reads CAISESPAGGPGTDTQYF. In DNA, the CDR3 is TGTGCCATCAGTGAGTCCCCAGCGGGAGGGCCTGGAACAGATACGCAGTATTTT.

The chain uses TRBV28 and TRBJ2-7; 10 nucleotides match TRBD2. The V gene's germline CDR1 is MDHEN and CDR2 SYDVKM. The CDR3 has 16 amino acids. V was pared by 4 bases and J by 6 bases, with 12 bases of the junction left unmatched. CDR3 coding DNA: TGTGCCAGCAGTTCCCCCGGACTAGCGGTACGGGCCGAGCAGTACTTC. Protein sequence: CASSSPGLAVRAEQYF.

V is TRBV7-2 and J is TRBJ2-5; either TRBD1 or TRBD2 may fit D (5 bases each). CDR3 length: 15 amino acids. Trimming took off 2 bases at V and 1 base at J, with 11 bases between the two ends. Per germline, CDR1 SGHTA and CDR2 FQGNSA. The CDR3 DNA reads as TGTGCCAGCAGCTTATATGTGGGACCCCAAGAGACCCAGTACTTC. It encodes CASSLYVGPQETQYF.

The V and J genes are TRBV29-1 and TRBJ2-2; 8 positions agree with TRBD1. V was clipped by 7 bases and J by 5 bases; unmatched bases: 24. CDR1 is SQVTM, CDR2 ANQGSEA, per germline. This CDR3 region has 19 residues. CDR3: CSAILRTGFWEYSTGELFF. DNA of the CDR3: TGCAGCGCTATCCTACGGACAGGGTTTTGGGAATACTCAACCGGGGAGCTGTTTTTT.

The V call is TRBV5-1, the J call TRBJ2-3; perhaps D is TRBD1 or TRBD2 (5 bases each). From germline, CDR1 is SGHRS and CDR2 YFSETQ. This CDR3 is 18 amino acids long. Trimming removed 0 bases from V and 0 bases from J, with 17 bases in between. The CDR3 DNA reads TGCGCCAGCAGCTTGGACCCCGGGTGGGGACGCAGCACAGATACGCAGTATTTT. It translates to CASSLDPGWGRSTDTQYF.

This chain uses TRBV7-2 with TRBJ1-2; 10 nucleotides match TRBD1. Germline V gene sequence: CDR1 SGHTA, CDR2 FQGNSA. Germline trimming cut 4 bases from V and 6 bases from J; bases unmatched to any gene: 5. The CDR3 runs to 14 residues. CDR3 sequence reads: CASSWDRGLDGYTF. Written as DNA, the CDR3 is TGTGCCAGCAGCTGGGACAGGGGTTTGGATGGCTACACCTTC.

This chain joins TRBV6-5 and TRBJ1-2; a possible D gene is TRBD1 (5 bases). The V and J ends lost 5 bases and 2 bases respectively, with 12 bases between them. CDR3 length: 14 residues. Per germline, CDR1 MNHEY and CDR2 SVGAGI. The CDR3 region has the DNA TGTGCCAGCAGTCCGTCGGGACTCAACTATGGCTACACCTTC. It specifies CASSPSGLNYGYTF.

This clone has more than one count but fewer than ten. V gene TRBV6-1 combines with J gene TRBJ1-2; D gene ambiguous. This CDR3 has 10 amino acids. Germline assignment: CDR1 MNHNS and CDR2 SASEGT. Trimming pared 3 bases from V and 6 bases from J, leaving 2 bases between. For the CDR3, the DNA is TGTGCCAGCAGTGAGAATGGCTACACCTTC. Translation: CASSENGYTF.

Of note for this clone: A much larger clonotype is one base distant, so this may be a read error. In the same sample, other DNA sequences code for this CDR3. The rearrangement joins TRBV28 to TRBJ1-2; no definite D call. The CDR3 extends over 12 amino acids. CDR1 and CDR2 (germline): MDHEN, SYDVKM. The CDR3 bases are TGTGCCAGCAGTCCTGGACCCTATGGCTACACCTTT. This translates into CASSPGPYGYTF.

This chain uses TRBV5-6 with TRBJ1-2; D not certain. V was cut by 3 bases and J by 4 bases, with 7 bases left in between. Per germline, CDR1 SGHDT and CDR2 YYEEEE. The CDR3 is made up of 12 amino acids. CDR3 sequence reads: CASSSVIYGYTF. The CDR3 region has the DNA TGTGCCAGCAGCTCGGTAATCTATGGCTACACCTTC.

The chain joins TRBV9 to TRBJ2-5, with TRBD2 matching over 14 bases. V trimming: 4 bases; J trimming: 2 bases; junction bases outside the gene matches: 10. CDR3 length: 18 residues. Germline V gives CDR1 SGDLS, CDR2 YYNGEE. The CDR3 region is CASSPRLAGGNTQETQYF. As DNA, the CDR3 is TGTGCCAGCAGCCCGCGACTAGCGGGAGGGAACACGCAAGAGACCCAGTACTTC.

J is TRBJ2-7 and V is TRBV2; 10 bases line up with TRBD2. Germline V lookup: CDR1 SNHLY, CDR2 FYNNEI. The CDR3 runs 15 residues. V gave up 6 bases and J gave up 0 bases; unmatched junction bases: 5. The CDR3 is CASRQLAGSSYEQYF. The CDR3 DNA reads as TGTGCCAGCAGACAACTAGCGGGAAGCTCCTACGAGCAGTACTTC.

The CDR3 DNA reads as TGTGCCAGCAGCTTATTCGAAGGGCAGTACAATGAGCAGTTCTTC. This encodes CASSLFEGQYNEQFF. This rearrangement joins TRBV7-2 to TRBJ2-1; no reliable D call. Per the germline V gene, CDR1 is SGHTA and CDR2 is FQGNSA. The V and J ends lost 2 bases and 4 bases respectively, with 12 bases between them. CDR3 length: 15 residues.

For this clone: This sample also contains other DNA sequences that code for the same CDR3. The CDR3 DNA reads TGTGCCAGTAGTATCAGGGAGACCCAGTACTTC. It specifies CASSIRETQYF. This chain links TRBV19 with TRBJ2-5; no firm D call. This CDR3 contains 11 residues. With 3 bases removed from V and 5 bases from J, the gap between germline ends came to 4 bases. Germline-derived CDR1 and CDR2 are LNHDA and SQIVND (reference sequence).

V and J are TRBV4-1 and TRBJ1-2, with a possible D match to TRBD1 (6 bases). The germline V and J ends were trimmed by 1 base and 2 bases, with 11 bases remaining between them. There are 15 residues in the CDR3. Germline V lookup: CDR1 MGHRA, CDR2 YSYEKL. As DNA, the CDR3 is TGCGCCAGCAGCCAAGCAACAGGGAGGAACTATGGCTACACCTTC. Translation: CASSQATGRNYGYTF.

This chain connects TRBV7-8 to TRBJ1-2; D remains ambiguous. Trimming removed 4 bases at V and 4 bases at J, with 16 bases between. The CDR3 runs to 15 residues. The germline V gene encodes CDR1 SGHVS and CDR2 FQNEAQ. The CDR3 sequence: CASSSPIGLAYGYTF. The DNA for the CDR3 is TGTGCCAGCAGCTCCCCGATAGGTTTGGCCTATGGCTACACCTTC.

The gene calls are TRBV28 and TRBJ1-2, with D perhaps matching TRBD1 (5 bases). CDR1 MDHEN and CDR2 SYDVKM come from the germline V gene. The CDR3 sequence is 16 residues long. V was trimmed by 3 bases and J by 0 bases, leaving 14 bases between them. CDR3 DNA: TGTGCCAGCAGTTTTTCAGGGCTAAAAGCTAACTATGGCTACACCTTC. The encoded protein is CASSFSGLKANYGYTF.

The CDR3 region has the DNA TGTGCCAGCACGATCCAGGGGGGGGCGCGGACTGAAGCTTTCTTT. It yields the protein CASTIQGGARTEAFF. This chain connects TRBV6-6 to TRBJ1-1; 7 bases align to TRBD1. CDR3 length: 15 amino acids. The V segment lost 7 bases and the J segment 5 bases; nucleotides outside the gene matches: 13. Germline values: CDR1 MNHNY, CDR2 SVGAGI (reference sequence).

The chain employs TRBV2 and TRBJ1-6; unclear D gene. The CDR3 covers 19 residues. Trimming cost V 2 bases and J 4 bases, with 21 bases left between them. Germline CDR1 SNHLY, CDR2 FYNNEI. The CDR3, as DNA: TGTGCCAGCAGTGAACTAGAGCCCGCGGGCGGTGGGTATAATTCACCCCTCCACTTT. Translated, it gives CASSELEPAGGGYNSPLHF.

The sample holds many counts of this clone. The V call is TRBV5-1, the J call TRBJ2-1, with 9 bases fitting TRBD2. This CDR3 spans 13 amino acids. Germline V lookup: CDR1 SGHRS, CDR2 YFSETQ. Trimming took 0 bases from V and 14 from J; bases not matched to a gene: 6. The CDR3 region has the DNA TGCGCCAGCAGCTTGGTCGGAGCGGGGGGAAAGTTCTTC. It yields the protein CASSLVGAGGKFF.